The source of this T cell receptor (beta chain) is a study of cytomegalovirus exposure and HLA in healthy donors. Study findings and constraints: The TCR clusters that emerged in the first cohort tended, a later analysis found, to co-occur in the 120 or so validation repertoires. Cytomegalovirus-associated TCR beta chains were listed, numbering roughly 150.

Of note for this clone: Its antigen is still unknown.

Only in-frame clones appear in the TCRdb table, and some are missing; sequencing was by immunoSEQ multiplex PCR. The sample yields under 150,000 clones, over 75% seen once. Germline values: CDR1 SGHNT, CDR2 YYREEE (reference sequence). The CDR3 has 14 residues. V lost 1 base and J 5 bases, leaving 11 bases between the germline ends. The receptor was isolated from a woman between 18 and 29 years old in good health and CMV-seropositive. The V gene is TRBV5-4, the J gene TRBJ2-3; no clear D gene. Sequences were obtained from PBMCs. The CDR3 sequence: CASSLYSSEDTQYF. CDR3 DNA: TGTGCCAGCAGCTTGTATTCTTCAGAAGATACGCAGTATTTT.